This entry lists 14 T cell receptor beta chains sequenced from one sample in a study of blood T cell repertoires in COVID-19 (dated by TCRdb to 2020 to 2021). Receptor libraries were prepared by the immunoSEQ multiplex PCR assay. Not all clones reach the TCRdb copy of this immuneACCESS table, which keeps in-frame sequences only. Checked studies attribute under half of the gap to unresolved V genes and leave the rest unexplained. This sample comprises about 380,000 clones, 90% of them detected only once. The top ten clonotypes cover around 7% of the sample. The material sequenced was peripheral blood. These receptors all stem from a man aged 18 to 30 with active or convalescent COVID-19.

This clone was recorded a few times. J is TRBJ1-2 and V is TRBV2, with TRBD1 as a possible D gene (5 bases). Germline V CDR1 and CDR2: SNHLY, FYNNEI. The CDR3 spans 12 residues. The ends were cut back, 8 bases at V and 5 bases at J, with 12 bases in the middle. The CDR3, as DNA: TGTGCCAGCGACGACAGAACATATGGCTACACCTTC. It specifies CASDDRTYGYTF. The full variable domain, in which reference TRBV2 and TRBJ1-2 provide the parts outside the CDR3, is EPEVTQTPSHQVTQMGQEVILRCVPISNHLYFYWYRQILGQKVEFLVSFYNNEISEKSEIFDDQFSVERPDGSNFTLKIRSTKLEDSAMYFCASDDRTYGYTFGSGTRLTVV.

V gene TRBV3-1 (or the pseudogene TRBV3-2) combines with J gene TRBJ1-3, with D possibly TRBD1 on 5 matching bases. The V end was cut by 0 bases, the J end by 0 bases, with 9 bases between. Germline V lookup: CDR1 LGHDT, CDR2 YNNKEL (reference sequence). The length of the CDR3 is 16 residues. Written as DNA, the CDR3 is TGTGCCAGCAGCCAAGAGGACAAGATCTCTGGAAACACCATATATTTT. Its protein product is CASSQEDKISGNTIYF.

The CDR3 protein is CASSEARKPHGELFF. CDR3 bases: TGTGCCAGCAGTGAAGCGAGGAAGCCGCACGGGGAGCTGTTTTTT. The rearrangement joins TRBV6-1 to TRBJ2-2; no clear D gene. Trimming took 0 bases from V and 7 from J, leaving 12 bases between them. The CDR3 totals 15 residues. Germline assignment: CDR1 MNHNS and CDR2 SASEGT.

This chain's CDR3 is CASRSGLAGNQETQYF. Here the CDR3 DNA reads TGTGCCAGCAGATCCGGACTAGCGGGGAACCAAGAGACCCAGTACTTC. V is TRBV9 and J is TRBJ2-5; the match to TRBD2 covers 12 bases. V shed 5 bases and J 0 bases; nucleotides not matched to a gene: 5. Germline assignment: CDR1 SGDLS and CDR2 YYNGEE. CDR3 length equals 16 residues.

This clone was seen only a few times. The genes are TRBV7-2 and TRBJ1-1; D may be TRBD1 (5 bases). Germline V gene data show CDR1 as SGHTA and CDR2 as FQGNSA. This CDR3 spans 15 amino acids. V shed 2 bases and J shed 4 bases, with 14 bases lying between them. CDR3 in amino acids: CASSLLPGFGTEAFF. CDR3 in DNA: TGTGCCAGCAGCTTACTTCCAGGGTTTGGCACTGAAGCTTTCTTT.

The rearrangement links TRBV28 to TRBJ2-3; 8 bases fit TRBD1. The CDR3 is 16 amino acids. In germline, CDR1 is MDHEN, CDR2 SYDVKM. V lost 5 bases, J lost 8 bases, and 15 bases stayed unmatched. CDR3 region: CASSGTDRTGMFTQYF. The CDR3 bases are TGTGCCAGCAGTGGAACCGATAGGACAGGGATGTTTACGCAGTATTTT.

The chain employs TRBV28 and TRBJ1-3; D unclear. The V end lost 3 bases, the J end lost 0 bases, and 12 bases lay between the germline ends. CDR1 and CDR2 from the germline V gene are MDHEN and SYDVKM. The CDR3 sequence is 16 residues long. CDR3 sequence (DNA): TGTGCCAGCAGTTTCCTCGAGGCCCGCTCTGGAAACACCATATATTTT. It is translated as CASSFLEARSGNTIYF.

CDR3 bases: TGTGCCAGCAGCGGAGAGGGCGAGCAGTACTTC. Protein product: CASSGEGEQYF. This chain uses TRBV9 with TRBJ2-7; D is perhaps TRBD2 (5 bases). In germline, CDR1 is SGDLS, CDR2 YYNGEE. Trimming stripped 3 bases from V and 6 bases from J, with 7 bases between. The CDR3 covers 11 residues.

The V and J genes are TRBV9 and TRBJ2-7, with TRBD1 matching 7 bases. The CDR3 is 15 residues long. The germline V gene encodes CDR1 SGDLS and CDR2 YYNGEE. V was pared by 2 bases and J by 3 bases, with 8 bases of the junction left unmatched. The DNA for the CDR3 is TGTGCCAGCAGCGTCGCCGGGACAGAAAACTACGAGCAGTACTTC. It is translated as CASSVAGTENYEQYF.

CDR3 in amino acids: CASSPSGDEQYF. In DNA, the CDR3 is TGTGCCAGCTCACCGTCAGGGGACGAGCAGTACTTC. The chain joins TRBV18 to TRBJ2-7; D might be TRBD1 (6 bases). This CDR3 has 12 residues. Trimming removed 3 bases from V and 5 bases from J, with 8 bases in between. Germline CDR1 KGHSH, CDR2 LQKENI.

The chain is built from TRBV19 and TRBJ2-1; tentatively, D is TRBD2 (6 bases). Deletions cut 4 bases from V and 4 bases from J, with 14 bases between. The germline V gene has CDR1 LNHDA and CDR2 SQIVND (reference sequence). This CDR3 region has 15 residues. CDR3 DNA sequence: TGTGCCAGTAGTAGTTCGGAGGGGCTATACAATGAGCAGTTCTTC. Its protein is CASSSSEGLYNEQFF.

The chain carries TRBV14 and TRBJ1-4; tentative D call: TRBD1 (5 bases). This CDR3 has 15 amino acids. Trimming removed 1 base from V and 3 bases from J, with 9 bases in between. CDR1 SGHDN and CDR2 FVKESK come from the germline V gene. As DNA, the CDR3 is TGTGCCAGCAGCCAAGGTCAGGGCTCTAATGAAAAACTGTTTTTT. It translates to CASSQGQGSNEKLFF.

This CDR3 is CASSLQGTGEQYF. The CDR3 DNA reads as TGTGCCAGCAGTTTACAGGGAACGGGCGAGCAGTACTTC. The J gene is TRBJ2-7, the V gene TRBV27; TRBD1 might be the D (5 bases). Germline loops: CDR1 MNHEY, CDR2 SMNVEV (reference sequence). Trimming cost V 2 bases and J 6 bases, with 11 bases left between them. The CDR3 is 13 amino acids.

This chain links TRBV6-5 with TRBJ2-7; D might be TRBD2 (6 bases). V dropped 1 base and J dropped 5 bases, with 12 bases sitting between them. This CDR3 contains 14 residues. CDR1 is MNHEY, CDR2 SVGAGI, per germline. CDR3: CASSYLGGSHEQYF. DNA for the CDR3: TGTGCCAGCAGTTACTTGGGGGGTTCCCACGAGCAGTACTTC.